Each of the 32 T cell receptor beta chains below was sequenced from the same sample in a study of blood T cell repertoires in COVID-19. TCRdb's copy holds only in-frame clones and misses some; the assay was immunoSEQ multiplex PCR. The top ten clones hold about 20% of a sample with 75,000 to 80,000 clones, about 82% of them seen once. Specimen: peripheral blood. The receptor set was obtained from a woman aged 55-70 years with acute or convalescent COVID-19.

The V call is TRBV6-5, the J call TRBJ1-2; 9 positions agree with TRBD1. Germline V CDR1 and CDR2: MNHEY, SVGAGI. V shed 6 bases and J 1 base; nucleotides not matched to a gene: 3. The CDR3 loop spans 14 amino acids. The CDR3 sequence is CASRPTGGNYGYTF. DNA of the CDR3: TGTGCCAGCAGGCCGACAGGGGGTAACTATGGCTACACCTTC.

Only a few counts were recorded for this clone. The gene calls are TRBV30 and TRBJ2-3; the match to TRBD2 covers 13 bases. CDR1 is GTSNPN, CDR2 SVGIG, per germline (reference sequence). V gave up 3 bases and J gave up 6 bases; unmatched junction bases: 6. CDR3 length equals 15 residues. CDR3 DNA: TGTGCCTGGAGAACTAGCGGGGGGGCCCAGGATACGCAGTATTTT. Its protein product is CAWRTSGGAQDTQYF.

The chain employs TRBV5-4 and TRBJ1-2; TRBD1 might be the D (5 bases). CDR1 is SGHNT, CDR2 YYREEE, per germline (reference sequence). V was trimmed by 4 bases and J by 0 bases, leaving 13 bases between them. This CDR3 contains 15 residues. The CDR3 is CASSPPDRANYGYTF. CDR3 bases: TGTGCCAGCAGCCCACCAGACAGAGCTAACTATGGCTACACCTTC.

V is TRBV6-1 and J is TRBJ2-7; 9 bases fit TRBD2. The CDR3 spans 14 residues. Trimming took 2 bases from V and 6 from J; bases not matched to a gene: 5. CDR1 and CDR2 from the germline V gene are MNHNS and SASEGT. Written as DNA, the CDR3 is TGTGCCAGCAGTGAACGGCGGGGGGGTCTCGAGCAGTACGTC. It specifies CASSERRGGLEQYV.

The chain has TRBV6-5 and TRBJ1-1; D not certain. Germline V lookup: CDR1 MNHEY, CDR2 SVGAGI. The V and J ends lost 7 bases and 3 bases respectively, with 15 bases between them. The CDR3 runs 14 residues. The CDR3 DNA reads TGTGCCAGCAATTTTTGGGAGCGGGACACTGAAGCTTTCTTT. It encodes CASNFWERDTEAFF.

The chain carries TRBV24-1 and TRBJ2-1, with 8 bases lining up with TRBD2. The CDR3 runs 17 residues. In germline, CDR1 is KGHDR, CDR2 SFDVKD. V shed 4 bases and J 8 bases; nucleotides not matched to a gene: 15. The CDR3 DNA is TGTGCCACCAGTGACCCAAAGCCCGGACTAGCACGGGATGAGCAGTTCTTC. It encodes CATSDPKPGLARDEQFF.

This clone was recorded many times. The V gene is TRBV7-2, the J gene TRBJ1-4, with a weak D call TRBD1 (6 bases). V was pared by 5 bases and J by 3 bases, with 13 bases between. Germline CDR1 and CDR2: SGHTA and FQGNSA. This CDR3 region has 15 residues. CDR3 sequence (DNA): TGTGCCAGCAGCCCGGACAGAGGGGCTAATGAAAAACTGTTTTTT. This codes for CASSPDRGANEKLFF.

The chain has TRBV9 and TRBJ2-1, with 9 bases aligning to TRBD2. V dropped 1 base and J dropped 4; count of bases not matched to a gene: 12. The CDR3 contains 18 residues. Germline V gives CDR1 SGDLS, CDR2 YYNGEE. The CDR3 reads CASSVISGGYGTYNEQFF. DNA for the CDR3: TGTGCCAGCAGCGTAATTAGCGGGGGTTACGGTACATACAATGAGCAGTTCTTC.

The chain is built from TRBV4-1 and TRBJ1-2; 8 positions match TRBD1. This CDR3 is 16 amino acids long. The junction had 7 bases not matched to a gene; V was cut back by 0 bases and J by 4 bases. The germline gives CDR1 MGHRA, CDR2 YSYEKL. The CDR3 region is CASSQDGGQGAYGYTF. The DNA for the CDR3 is TGCGCCAGCAGCCAAGATGGAGGGCAGGGGGCCTATGGCTACACCTTC.

The gene calls are TRBV5-5 and TRBJ1-1; D is perhaps TRBD1 (6 bases). The V end lost 0 bases, the J end lost 2 bases, and 14 bases lay between the germline ends. The CDR3 covers 16 residues. Per germline, CDR1 SGHKS and CDR2 YYEKEE (reference sequence). The chain's CDR3 is CASSLATGALNTEAFF. DNA for the CDR3: TGTGCCAGCAGCTTGGCGACAGGTGCGTTAAACACTGAAGCTTTCTTT.

J is TRBJ1-2 and V is TRBV6-5; 7 bases are a match to TRBD1. CDR1 and CDR2 (germline): MNHEY, SVGAGI. V gave up 6 bases and J gave up 5 bases; unmatched junction bases: 9. This CDR3 has 14 amino acids. The CDR3 sequence is CASRPGVQGYGYTF. The CDR3 DNA is TGTGCCAGCAGACCCGGTGTACAGGGGTATGGCTACACCTTC.

The chain recombines TRBV29-1 with TRBJ2-3; D is unclear. This CDR3 contains 11 residues. Germline V gene lookup returns CDR1 SQVTM and CDR2 ANQGSEA. Trimming pared 3 bases from V and 4 bases from J, leaving 5 bases between. CDR3 region: CSVDSADTQYF. Written as DNA, the CDR3 is TGCAGCGTTGATTCGGCAGATACGCAGTATTTT.

This clone occurred a few times. This chain uses TRBV7-9 with TRBJ1-5; a weak D match, TRBD1 (5 bases). This CDR3 region has 12 residues. Trimming removed 2 bases at V and 7 bases at J, with 6 bases between. Germline CDR1 and CDR2: SEHNR and FQNEAQ (reference sequence). The CDR3 loop reads CASSLQGQPQHF. CDR3 coding DNA: TGTGCCAGCAGCTTACAGGGACAGCCCCAGCATTTT.

The V call is TRBV20-1, the J call TRBJ1-5, with 7 positions matching TRBD1. The CDR3 consists of 16 residues. Per the germline V gene, CDR1 is DFQATT and CDR2 is SNEGSKA (reference sequence). The V segment lost 3 bases and the J segment 0 bases; nucleotides outside the gene matches: 8. CDR3 loop: CSASGQALYSNQPQHF. In nucleotides, the CDR3 is TGCAGTGCTAGTGGACAGGCCTTGTATAGCAATCAGCCCCAGCATTTT.

This clone has a single count. The genes are TRBV6-5 and TRBJ1-6; possible D gene TRBD1, 6 bases. The CDR3 runs to 15 residues. Trimming removed 7 bases from V and 7 bases from J, with 17 bases in between. The germline CDR1 and CDR2 sequences are MNHEY and SVGAGI. The CDR3 loop reads CASNLEGVGNSPLHF. The CDR3 region has the DNA TGTGCCAGCAACCTCGAGGGGGTTGGAAATTCACCCCTCCACTTT.

The rearrangement uses TRBV7-6 and TRBJ1-3; 8 bases map to TRBD1. The CDR3 has 15 amino acids. CDR1 is SGHVS and CDR2 is FNYEAQ in the germline V gene. The V segment lost 5 bases and the J segment 3 bases; nucleotides outside the gene matches: 6. CDR3 coding DNA: TGTGCCAGCAGCAGCCGGGACAGGCATGGAAACACCATATATTTT. As protein: CASSSRDRHGNTIYF. Looking up the rest from reference TRBV7-6 and TRBJ1-3 gives the full variable domain: GAGVSQSPRYKVTKRGQDVALRCDPISGHVSLYWYRQALGQGPEFLTYFNYEAQQDKSGLPNDRFSAERPEGSISTLTIQRTEQRDSAMYRCASSSRDRHGNTIYFGEGSWLTVV.

This clone has only a few counts. The chain uses TRBV6-6 and TRBJ2-3, with TRBD2 matching over 8 bases. The ends lost 6 bases at V and 1 base at J; junction bases unmatched: 6. Germline V CDR1 and CDR2: MNHNY, SVGAGI (reference sequence). This CDR3 has 15 residues. CDR3 nucleotide sequence: TGTGCCAGCAGCCGTAGCGGGGAAGGCACAGATACGCAGTATTTT. Protein: CASSRSGEGTDTQYF.

The V and J genes are TRBV6-2 or TRBV6-3 and TRBJ2-6; D is unresolved. The CDR3 extends over 15 amino acids. Germline CDR1 is MNHEY and CDR2 is SVGEGT. V was clipped by 4 bases and J by 0 bases, with 7 bases between them. Written as DNA, the CDR3 is TGTGCCAGCAGTTCTCGTCTCTCTGGGGCCAACGTCCTGACTTTC. Residues: CASSSRLSGANVLTF.

V and J are TRBV6-5 and TRBJ1-5; TRBD1 agrees at 8 bases. V gave up 9 bases and J gave up 2 bases; unmatched junction bases: 6. CDR1 MNHEY and CDR2 SVGAGI come from the germline V gene. The CDR3 length is 14 residues. The CDR3 reads CASHPTGGNQPQHF. The CDR3, as DNA: TGTGCCAGTCACCCGACAGGGGGCAATCAGCCCCAGCATTTT.

This chain uses TRBV10-2 with TRBJ2-3; TRBD2 agrees at 10 bases. Germline assignment: CDR1 WSHSY and CDR2 SAAADI. The V segment lost 4 bases and the J segment 3 bases; nucleotides outside the gene matches: 1. The CDR3 is 14 amino acids. Here the CDR3 reads CASSVAGGTDTQYF. DNA for the CDR3: TGCGCCAGCAGTGTAGCGGGGGGAACAGATACGCAGTATTTT.

The chain links TRBV2 to TRBJ1-5; D gene uncertain. The CDR3 loop spans 14 amino acids. Trimming pared 3 bases from V and 4 bases from J, leaving 10 bases between. Germline V lookup: CDR1 SNHLY, CDR2 FYNNEI. This chain's CDR3 is CASSEVIANQPQHF. CDR3 bases: TGTGCCAGCAGTGAGGTTATAGCAAATCAGCCCCAGCATTTT.

The chain joins TRBV6-5 to TRBJ2-1; 11 nucleotides align to TRBD2. The germline gives CDR1 MNHEY, CDR2 SVGAGI. The CDR3 sequence is 14 residues long. The ends lost 6 bases at V and 5 bases at J; junction bases unmatched: 3. Written as DNA, the CDR3 is TGTGCCAGCAGCCTAGCGGGGGGACACAATGAGCAGTTCTTC. Protein: CASSLAGGHNEQFF.

The rearrangement joins TRBV21-1 to TRBJ1-2; TRBD1 was called by the table and not checked on the DNA. TRBV21-1 is shown as a pseudogene. The CDR3 consists of 13 residues. The CDR3 here is CASSNQGNYGYTF. The CDR3 nucleotides read TGTGCCAGCAGCAATCAGGGGAACTATGGCTACACCTTC.

CDR3 in amino acids: CASSRTGDKDQPQHF. The DNA of the CDR3 is TGTGCCAGTAGCCGGACAGGGGACAAAGATCAGCCCCAGCATTTT. The gene calls are TRBV19 and TRBJ1-5; 9 positions agree with TRBD1. The V segment lost 6 bases and the J segment 5 bases; nucleotides outside the gene matches: 8. The germline gives CDR1 LNHDA, CDR2 SQIVND (reference sequence). The CDR3 covers 15 residues.

The chain joins TRBV14 to TRBJ1-6; D gene unclear. This CDR3 comprises 15 residues. Trimming stripped 0 bases from V and 6 bases from J, with 9 bases between. Germline CDR1 is SGHDN and CDR2 is FVKESK. The CDR3 DNA reads as TGTGCCAGCAGCCAAGAGTTGGGAGGTAATTCACCCCTCCACTTT. This codes for CASSQELGGNSPLHF. Based on the CDR3 plus reference TRBV14 and TRBJ1-6, the full variable domain is EAGVTQFPSHSVIEKGQTVTLRCDPISGHDNLYWYRRVMGKEIKFLLHFVKESKQDESGMPNNRFLAERTGGTYSTLKVQPAELEDSGVYFCASSQELGGNSPLHFGNGTRLTVT.

The J gene is TRBJ2-1, the V gene TRBV20-1; 9 nucleotides line up with TRBD2. The V gene end was trimmed by 3 bases and the J gene end by 7 bases; junction bases not matched to a gene: 10. There are 15 residues in the CDR3. The germline V gene has CDR1 DFQATT and CDR2 SNEGSKA (reference sequence). The CDR3, as DNA: TGCAGTGCTAGTTCTGCGGGGGGGAACTGGAATGAGCAGTTCTTC. This encodes CSASSAGGNWNEQFF.

This clone was seen more than once but under ten times. The rearrangement joins TRBV6-6 to TRBJ2-7, with D possibly TRBD1 on 5 matching bases. Germline values: CDR1 MNHNY, CDR2 SVGAGI (reference sequence). Trimming pared 6 bases from V and 0 bases from J, leaving 12 bases between. The CDR3 loop spans 14 amino acids. CDR3 sequence reads: CASRGVDSSYEQYF. The CDR3 region has the DNA TGTGCCAGCAGGGGCGTCGACAGCTCCTACGAGCAGTACTTC.

This clone was counted between two and nine times. This rearrangement joins TRBV30 to TRBJ2-3; D perhaps matches TRBD2 (5 bases). Germline CDR1 is GTSNPN and CDR2 is SVGIG (reference sequence). Between the trimmed V and J ends, which lost 1 base and 4 bases, there was a span of 21 bases. CDR3 size: 17 residues. The CDR3 DNA reads as TGTGCCTGGAGTGCGACCCGGACTTCCTTGAGTCCAGATACGCAGTATTTT. This gives the protein CAWSATRTSLSPDTQYF.

The V gene is TRBV6-1, the J gene TRBJ1-1; 11 bases agree with TRBD1. Per the germline V gene, CDR1 is MNHNS and CDR2 is SASEGT. The CDR3 runs to 17 residues. The V and J ends lost 2 bases and 4 bases, in that order; junction bases with no gene match: 9. CDR3 bases: TGTGCCAGCAGTGAATTACCGGGACAGGGGGTGAGCACTGAAGCTTTCTTT. It specifies CASSELPGQGVSTEAFF.

The genes are TRBV2 and TRBJ1-3, with D unclear. This CDR3 region has 16 residues. With 2 bases removed from V and 0 bases from J, the gap between germline ends came to 11 bases. CDR1 is SNHLY and CDR2 is FYNNEI in the germline V gene. This CDR3 is CASSETGRSSGNTIYF. The CDR3 nucleotides are TGTGCCAGCAGTGAAACGGGAAGAAGCTCTGGAAACACCATATATTTT.

This chain connects TRBV6-2 or TRBV6-3 to TRBJ2-7; possible D gene TRBD1, 6 bases. V shed 6 bases and J shed 4 bases, with 13 bases lying between them. This CDR3 is 13 amino acids long. Germline-derived CDR1 and CDR2 are MNHEY and SVGEGT. CDR3 in amino acids: CASSTLRGYEQYF. In DNA, the CDR3 is TGTGCCAGCAGCACCCTCAGGGGTTACGAGCAGTACTTC.

The chain couples TRBV20-1 to TRBJ2-7, with D possibly being TRBD2 (6 bases). Germline V gives CDR1 DFQATT, CDR2 SNEGSKA (reference sequence). This CDR3 spans 11 amino acids. CDR3 DNA: TGCGGGCTAGCGCGGTCCTACGAGCAGTACTTC. It encodes CGLARSYEQYF.